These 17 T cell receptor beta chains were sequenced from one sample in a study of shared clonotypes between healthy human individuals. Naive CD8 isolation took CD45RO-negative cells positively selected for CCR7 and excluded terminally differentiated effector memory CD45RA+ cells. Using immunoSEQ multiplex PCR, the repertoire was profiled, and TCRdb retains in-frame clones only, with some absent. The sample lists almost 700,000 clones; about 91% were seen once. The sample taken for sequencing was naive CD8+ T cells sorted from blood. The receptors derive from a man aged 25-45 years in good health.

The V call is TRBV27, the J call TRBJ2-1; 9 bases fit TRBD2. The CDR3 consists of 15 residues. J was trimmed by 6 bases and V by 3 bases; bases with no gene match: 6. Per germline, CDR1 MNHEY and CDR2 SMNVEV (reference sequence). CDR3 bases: TGTGCCAGCAGTTTTAGGCTAGCGGGACCCAATGAGCAGTTCTTC. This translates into CASSFRLAGPNEQFF.

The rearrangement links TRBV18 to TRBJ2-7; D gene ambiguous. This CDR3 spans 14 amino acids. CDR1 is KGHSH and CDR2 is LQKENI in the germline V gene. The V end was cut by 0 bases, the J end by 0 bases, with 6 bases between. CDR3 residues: CASSPPAHSYEQYF. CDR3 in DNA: TGTGCCAGCTCACCACCTGCCCACTCCTACGAGCAGTACTTC.

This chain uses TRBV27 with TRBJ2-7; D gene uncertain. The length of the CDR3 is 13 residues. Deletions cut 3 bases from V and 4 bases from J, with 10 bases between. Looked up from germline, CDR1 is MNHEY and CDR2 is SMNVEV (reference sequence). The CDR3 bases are TGTGCCAGCAGTTTTGCAGAAGATTACGAGCAGTACTTC. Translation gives CASSFAEDYEQYF.

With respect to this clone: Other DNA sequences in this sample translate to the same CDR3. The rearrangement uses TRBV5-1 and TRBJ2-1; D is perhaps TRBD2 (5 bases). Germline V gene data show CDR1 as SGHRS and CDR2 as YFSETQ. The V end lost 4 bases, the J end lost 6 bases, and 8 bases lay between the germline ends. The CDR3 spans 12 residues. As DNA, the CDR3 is TGCGCCAGCAGCCTCGAGGGCAATGAGCAGTTCTTC. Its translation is CASSLEGNEQFF.

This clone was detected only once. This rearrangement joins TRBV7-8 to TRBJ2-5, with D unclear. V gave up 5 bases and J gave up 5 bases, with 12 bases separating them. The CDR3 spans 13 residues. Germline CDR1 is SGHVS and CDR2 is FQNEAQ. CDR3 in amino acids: CASSLRRRETQYF. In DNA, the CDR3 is TGTGCCAGCAGCCTCCGCCGCCGGGAGACCCAGTACTTC.

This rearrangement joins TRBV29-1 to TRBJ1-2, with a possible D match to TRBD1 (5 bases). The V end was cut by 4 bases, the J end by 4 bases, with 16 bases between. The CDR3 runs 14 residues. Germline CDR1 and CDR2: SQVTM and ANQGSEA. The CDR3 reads CSVVGETATYGYTF. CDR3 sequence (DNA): TGCAGCGTTGTGGGGGAGACGGCTACCTATGGCTACACCTTC.

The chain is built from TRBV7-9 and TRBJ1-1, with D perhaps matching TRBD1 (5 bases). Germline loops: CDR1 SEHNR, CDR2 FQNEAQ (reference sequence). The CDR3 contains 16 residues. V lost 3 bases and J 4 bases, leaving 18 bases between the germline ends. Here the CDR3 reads CASSFNPSAGLTEAFF. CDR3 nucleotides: TGTGCCAGCAGCTTCAATCCATCCGCGGGGCTCACTGAAGCTTTCTTT.

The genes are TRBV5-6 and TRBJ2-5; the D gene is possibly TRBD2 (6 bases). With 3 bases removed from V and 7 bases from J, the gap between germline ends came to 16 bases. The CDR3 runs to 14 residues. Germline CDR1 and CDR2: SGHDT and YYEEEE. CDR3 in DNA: TGTGCCAGCAGCTCAGACAGCCTCGGGGGGACCCAGTACTTC. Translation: CASSSDSLGGTQYF.

The CDR3 DNA reads as TGTGCCAGCACCGCAGGGATATATCAGCCCCAGCATTTT. It codes for CASTAGIYQPQHF. This rearrangement joins TRBV27 to TRBJ1-5; a weak D match, TRBD1 (5 bases). Trimming removed 7 bases from V and 5 bases from J, with 12 bases in between. The V gene's germline CDR1 is MNHEY and CDR2 SMNVEV (reference sequence). The length of the CDR3 is 13 residues.

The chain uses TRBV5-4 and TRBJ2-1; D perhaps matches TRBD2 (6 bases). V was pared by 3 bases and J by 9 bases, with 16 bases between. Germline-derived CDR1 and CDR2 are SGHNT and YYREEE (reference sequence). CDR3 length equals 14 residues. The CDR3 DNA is TGTGCCAGCAGCTCGGGGGACTCACCGGGTGAGCAGTTCTTC. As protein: CASSSGDSPGEQFF.

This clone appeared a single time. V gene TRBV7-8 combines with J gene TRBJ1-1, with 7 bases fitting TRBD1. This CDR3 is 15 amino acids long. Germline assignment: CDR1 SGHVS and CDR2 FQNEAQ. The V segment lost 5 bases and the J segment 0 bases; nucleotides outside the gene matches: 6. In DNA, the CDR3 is TGTGCCAGCAGCCCCCAGGGACAGTTGAACACTGAAGCTTTCTTT. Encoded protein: CASSPQGQLNTEAFF.

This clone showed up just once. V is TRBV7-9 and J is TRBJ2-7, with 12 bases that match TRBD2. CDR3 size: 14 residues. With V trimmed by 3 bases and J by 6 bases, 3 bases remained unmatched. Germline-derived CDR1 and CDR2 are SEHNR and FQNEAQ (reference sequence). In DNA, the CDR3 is TGTGCCAGCAGCTTCCGGACTAGCGGGATCGAGCAGTACTTC. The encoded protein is CASSFRTSGIEQYF.

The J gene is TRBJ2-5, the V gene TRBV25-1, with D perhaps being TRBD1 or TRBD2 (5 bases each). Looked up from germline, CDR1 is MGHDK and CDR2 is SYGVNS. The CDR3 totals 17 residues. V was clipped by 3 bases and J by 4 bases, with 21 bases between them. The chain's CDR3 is CASSEGVLALSRETQYF. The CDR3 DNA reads TGTGCCAGCAGTGAGGGGGTATTAGCCCTAAGCCGAGAGACCCAGTACTTC.

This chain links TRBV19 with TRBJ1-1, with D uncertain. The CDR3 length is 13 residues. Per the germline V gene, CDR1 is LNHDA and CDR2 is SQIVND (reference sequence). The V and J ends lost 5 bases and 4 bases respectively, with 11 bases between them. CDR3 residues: CASSETWGTEAFF. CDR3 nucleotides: TGTGCCAGTAGTGAGACCTGGGGCACTGAAGCTTTCTTT.

CDR3 region: CASRKLAESSYEQYF. The CDR3 nucleotides are TGCGCCAGCAGGAAACTAGCGGAAAGCTCCTACGAGCAGTACTTC. The chain employs TRBV4-1 and TRBJ2-7; TRBD2 matches 8 bases. The junction had 7 bases not matched to a gene; V was cut back by 6 bases and J by 0 bases. Germline V gives CDR1 MGHRA, CDR2 YSYEKL. The CDR3 covers 15 residues.

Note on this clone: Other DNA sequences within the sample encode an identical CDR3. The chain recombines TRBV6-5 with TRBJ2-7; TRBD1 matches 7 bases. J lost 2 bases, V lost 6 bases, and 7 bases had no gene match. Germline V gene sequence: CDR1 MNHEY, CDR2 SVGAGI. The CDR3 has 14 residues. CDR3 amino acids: CASRTRDSPYEQYF. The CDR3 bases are TGTGCCAGCAGAACTAGGGACAGTCCCTACGAGCAGTACTTC.

The CDR3 sequence: CASSHTGGGELFF. CDR3 bases: TGTGCCAGCAGCCACACTGGGGGCGGGGAGCTGTTTTTT. The V gene is TRBV5-6, the J gene TRBJ2-2; D could derive from TRBD1 or TRBD2 (5 bases each). The CDR3 totals 13 residues. The ends were cut back, 4 bases at V and 7 bases at J, with 11 bases in the middle. In germline, CDR1 is SGHDT, CDR2 YYEEEE.